The 9 T cell receptor beta chains listed next were all sequenced from one sample in a study of T cell changes during pregnancy in multiple sclerosis. Assay: immunoSEQ multiplex PCR; the TCRdb copy retains only in-frame clones and omits some. The sample holds fewer than 75,000 clones; about nine tenths are singletons and the top ten take more than 1.4%. The sample consisted of peripheral blood, taken in the second trimester of pregnancy. The receptors were sampled from a female donor with multiple sclerosis, enrolled in a pregnancy study.

This chain uses TRBV9 with TRBJ1-1, with a weak D call TRBD1 (5 bases). The CDR3 consists of 13 residues. V lost 0 bases and J 7 bases, leaving 10 bases between the germline ends. CDR1 and CDR2 from the germline V gene are SGDLS and YYNGEE. The CDR3: CASSVGRGLEAFF. Here the CDR3 DNA reads TGTGCCAGCAGCGTAGGAAGGGGCCTTGAAGCTTTCTTT.

The V call is TRBV30, the J call TRBJ2-2; possibly TRBD1 for D (6 bases). This CDR3 spans 11 amino acids. V lost 8 bases and J lost 5, with 9 bases in between. Germline V gene data show CDR1 as GTSNPN and CDR2 as SVGIG (reference sequence). CDR3 loop: CAGRGTGELFF. In DNA form, the CDR3 reads TGTGCCGGCAGGGGAACCGGGGAGCTGTTTTTT. Full variable domain (missing parts from reference TRBV30 and TRBJ2-2): SQTIHQWPATLVQPVGSPLSLECTVEGTSNPNLYWYRQAAGRGLQLLFYSVGIGQISSEVPQNLSASRPQDRQFILSSKKLLLSDSGFYLCAGRGTGELFFGEGSRLTVL.

The rearrangement uses TRBV27 and TRBJ2-7; weak D call: TRBD1 (6 bases). V was clipped by 6 bases and J by 3 bases, with 18 bases between them. The CDR3 has 15 amino acids. From germline, CDR1 is MNHEY and CDR2 SMNVEV (reference sequence). CDR3 coding DNA: TGTGCCAGCAGACCCGCGACCGGGACACACTACGAGCAGTACTTC. Translation: CASRPATGTHYEQYF.

CDR3 protein: CASSSGVTDTQYF. As DNA, the CDR3 is TGTGCCAGCAGCTCGGGGGTCACAGATACGCAGTATTTT. J is TRBJ2-3 and V is TRBV7-2, with D tentatively TRBD2 (6 bases). Trimming pared 4 bases from V and 2 bases from J, leaving 7 bases between. The CDR3 loop spans 13 amino acids. Germline V CDR1 and CDR2: SGHTA, FQGNSA.

The rearrangement links TRBV5-6 to TRBJ2-1, with 9 bases aligning to TRBD2. The V gene's germline CDR1 is SGHDT and CDR2 YYEEEE. CDR3 length: 17 residues. V lost 4 bases and J lost 7; bases outside the gene matches: 15. For the CDR3, the DNA is TGTGCCAGCAGCGGAACTAGCGGGCGTGGCTGGGGGAATGAGCAGTTCTTC. This codes for CASSGTSGRGWGNEQFF.

The chain carries TRBV10-2 and TRBJ2-2; 10 bases are a match to TRBD2. This CDR3 region has 19 residues. V lost 4 bases, J lost 6 bases, and 17 bases stayed unmatched. From germline, CDR1 is WSHSY and CDR2 SAAADI. Here the CDR3 DNA reads TGCGCCAGCAGTGGCCGACCGGGACTAGCGTTAAGTAGCGCCGGGGAGCTGTTTTTT. It is translated as CASSGRPGLALSSAGELFF.

The chain links TRBV27 to TRBJ2-2, with a weak D call TRBD1 (6 bases). From germline, CDR1 is MNHEY and CDR2 SMNVEV (reference sequence). CDR3 length: 15 residues. The germline V and J ends were trimmed by 5 bases and 4 bases, with 14 bases remaining between them. CDR3 sequence: CASSGTTRRTGELFF. The CDR3 bases are TGTGCCAGCAGTGGGACAACCCGGCGCACCGGGGAGCTGTTTTTT.

This sequence joins TRBV7-9 and TRBJ1-1; TRBD1 matches 7 bases. V trimming: 5 bases; J trimming: 10 bases; junction bases outside the gene matches: 13. In germline, CDR1 is SEHNR, CDR2 FQNEAQ (reference sequence). This CDR3 is 14 amino acids long. CDR3 region: CASSPRGSVGGAFF. The CDR3 DNA is TGTGCCAGCAGCCCCAGGGGGTCCGTGGGGGGAGCTTTCTTT. Based on the CDR3 plus reference TRBV7-9 and TRBJ1-1, the full variable domain is DTGVSQNPRHKITKRGQNVTFRCDPISEHNRLYWYRQTLGQGPEFLTYFQNEAQLEKSRLLSDRFSAERPKGSFSTLEIQRTEQGDSAMYLCASSPRGSVGGAFFGQGTRLTVV.

The chain recombines TRBV2 with TRBJ2-7; TRBD1 aligns across 8 bases. Looked up from germline, CDR1 is SNHLY and CDR2 is FYNNEI. The V segment lost 8 bases and the J segment 5 bases; nucleotides outside the gene matches: 5. CDR3 size: 12 residues. CDR3 residues: CASWNRGDEQYF. As DNA, the CDR3 is TGTGCCAGCTGGAACAGGGGGGACGAGCAGTACTTC.